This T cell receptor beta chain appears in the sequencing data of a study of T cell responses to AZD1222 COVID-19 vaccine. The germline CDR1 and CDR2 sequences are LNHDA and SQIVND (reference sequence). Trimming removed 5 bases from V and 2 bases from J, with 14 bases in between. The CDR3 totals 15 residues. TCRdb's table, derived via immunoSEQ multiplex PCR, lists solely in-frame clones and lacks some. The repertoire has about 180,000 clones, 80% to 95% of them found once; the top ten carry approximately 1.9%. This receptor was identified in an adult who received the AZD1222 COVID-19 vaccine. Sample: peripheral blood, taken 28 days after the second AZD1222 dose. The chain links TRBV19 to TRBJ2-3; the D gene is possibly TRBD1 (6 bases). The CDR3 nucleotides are TGTGCCAGTAGTGTCAGGGGCGCCAACACAGATACGCAGTATTTT. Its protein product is CASSVRGANTDTQYF.